This is a list of T cell receptor beta chains from one sample in a study of shared clonotypes between healthy human individuals. TCRdb's table, derived via immunoSEQ multiplex PCR, lists solely in-frame clones and lacks some. Here the sample spans millions of clones, just over 90% being singletons. Sequencing input: naive CD4+ T cells sorted from blood. Receptors were obtained from a young man in good health. Both conserved end residues are part of each CDR3. D genes are given only for firm matches. Rows may omit the clone size; those that give it use once, few, many or a size class.

v_gene: TRBV4-1
j_gene: TRBJ2-7
abundance: .
d_gene: TRBD2
CDR3aa: CASSRLGTSGVSSYEQYF
CDR3nt: TGCGCCAGCAGCCGCCTCGGGACTAGCGGGGTAAGCTCCTACGAGCAGTACTTC

v_gene: TRBV30
j_gene: TRBJ1-6
abundance: .
d_gene: .
CDR3aa: CAWSEEWAGASPLHF
CDR3nt: TGTGCCTGGAGTGAGGAGTGGGCAGGGGCTTCACCCCTCCACTTT

v_gene: TRBV7-6
j_gene: TRBJ2-5
abundance: .
d_gene: .
CDR3aa: CASSHGETQYF
CDR3nt: TGTGCCAGCAGCCACGGAGAGACCCAGTACTTC

v_gene: TRBV4-1
j_gene: TRBJ2-1
abundance: .
d_gene: TRBD2
CDR3aa: CASSQASLAVSYNEQFF
CDR3nt: TGCGCCAGCAGCCAAGCGTCCCTAGCGGTTTCCTACAATGAGCAGTTCTTC

v_gene: TRBV19
j_gene: TRBJ2-7
abundance: .
d_gene: .
CDR3aa: CASSMGGAYEQYF
CDR3nt: TGTGCCAGTAGTATGGGTGGGGCCTACGAGCAGTACTTC

v_gene: TRBV2
j_gene: TRBJ2-2
abundance: .
d_gene: .
CDR3aa: CASKAGELFF
CDR3nt: TGTGCCAGCAAGGCCGGGGAGCTGTTTTTT

v_gene: TRBV21-1
j_gene: TRBJ2-5
abundance: .
d_gene: .
CDR3aa: CASSGPGLAGARETQYF
CDR3nt: TGTGCCAGCAGCGGACCGGGACTAGCGGGAGCCCGGGAGACCCAGTACTTC

v_gene: TRBV6-5
j_gene: TRBJ2-7
abundance: .
d_gene: .
CDR3aa: CASSYTSLVGSYEQYF
CDR3nt: TGTGCCAGCAGTTACACTTCCTTAGTAGGTTCCTACGAGCAGTACTTC

v_gene: TRBV28
j_gene: TRBJ2-7
abundance: .
d_gene: .
CDR3aa: CASSAPAGQRDEQYF
CDR3nt: TGTGCCAGCAGTGCCCCCGCGGGGCAGCGGGACGAGCAGTACTTC

v_gene: TRBV5-1
j_gene: TRBJ2-7
abundance: once
d_gene: .
CDR3aa: CASSLDRGGNEQYF
CDR3nt: TGCGCCAGCAGCTTGGACAGGGGAGGAAACGAGCAGTACTTC

v_gene: TRBV2
j_gene: TRBJ1-3
abundance: .
d_gene: .
CDR3aa: CASSEGWAGNTIYF
CDR3nt: TGTGCCAGCAGTGAGGGGTGGGCTGGAAACACCATATATTTT

v_gene: TRBV5-1
j_gene: TRBJ1-1
abundance: once
d_gene: .
CDR3aa: CASSSPGTEAFF
CDR3nt: TGCGCCAGCAGCTCGCCGGGCACTGAAGCTTTCTTT

v_gene: TRBV5-5
j_gene: TRBJ2-3
abundance: .
d_gene: TRBD1
CDR3aa: CASSPPPGGQGFTDTQYF
CDR3nt: TGTGCCAGCAGCCCACCCCCAGGGGGACAGGGATTCACAGATACGCAGTATTTT

v_gene: TRBV15
j_gene: TRBJ1-3
abundance: .
d_gene: .
CDR3aa: CATSRNSAGNTIYF
CDR3nt: TGTGCCACCAGCAGAAACTCAGCCGGAAACACCATATATTTT

v_gene: TRBV5-1
j_gene: TRBJ1-1
abundance: .
d_gene: .
CDR3aa: CASSLRGQGNTEAFF
CDR3nt: TGCGCCAGCAGCTTGCGTGGGCAAGGGAACACTGAAGCTTTCTTT

v_gene: TRBV27
j_gene: TRBJ2-7
abundance: .
d_gene: .
CDR3aa: CASSLTRGEQYF
CDR3nt: TGTGCCAGCAGTCTAACCCGGGGCGAGCAGTACTTC

v_gene: TRBV7-2
j_gene: TRBJ2-7
abundance: .
d_gene: .
CDR3aa: CASSPPALEQYF
CDR3nt: TGTGCCAGCAGCCCCCCTGCCCTAGAGCAGTACTTC